This T cell receptor (beta chain) was found in a study of blood T cell repertoires in COVID-19. The wider study: Researchers got acute and convalescent COVID-19 samples from the United States, Italy and Spain. Nucleic acid was either cDNA or gDNA, and it came from T cells, B-cell-depleted T cells, or PBMCs.

Original processing notes: How many nucleated cells were present was estimated from reference gene primer amplification. Sequencing used immunoSEQ multiplex PCR; TCRdb keeps in-frame clones, though not all of them. V, J and clone size were drawn from that table, and D and trimming were deduced from the DNA. The top ten clones hold around 3.5% of a sample with about 160,000 clones, about 86% of them seen once. From germline, CDR1 is MGHDK and CDR2 SYGVNS. V dropped 8 bases and J dropped 3 bases, with 8 bases sitting between them. The CDR3 loop spans 12 amino acids. The sequencing input was peripheral blood. This TCR derives from a man between 65 and 85 years old with acute or convalescent COVID-19. V is TRBV25-1 and J is TRBJ1-5, with D perhaps matching TRBD1 (6 bases). The CDR3 coding sequence is TGTGCCAGCCGACAGGACAATCAGCCCCAGCATTTT. Amino acid sequence: CASRQDNQPQHF.